The 29 T cell receptor beta chains given below trace back to one sample, sequenced in a study of shared clonotypes between healthy human individuals. Measured with immunoSEQ multiplex PCR; TCRdb has only the in-frame clones, and not every one. The data contain around 990,000 clones, around 77% of them singletons. Sequencing was performed on memory CD4+ T cells from PBMCs. Documented subset: CD45RA-negative fraction. The receptor set was obtained from a man aged 18 to 29 in good health. Some clones in this sample may be carry-over from other donors' samples.

The J gene is TRBJ2-1, the V gene TRBV7-9; 13 bases align to TRBD2. CDR1 and CDR2 (germline): SEHNR, FQNEAQ (reference sequence). The trim removed 5 bases at V and 0 bases at J, leaving 7 bases unmatched. The CDR3 runs 18 residues. CDR3 loop: CASSARGLAGSSYNEQFF. CDR3 DNA sequence: TGTGCCAGCAGCGCCCGGGGACTAGCGGGAAGCTCCTACAATGAGCAGTTCTTC.

The chain joins TRBV9 to TRBJ2-5, with D unresolved. TRBJ2-7 matches the DNA end more closely, so the J call is doubtful. CDR3 length equals 13 residues. Germline loops: CDR1 SGDLS, CDR2 YYNGEE. CDR3 protein: CASGAGKHYEQYF. CDR3 sequence (DNA): TGTGCCAGCGGAGCAGGCAAACACTACGAGCAGTACTTC.

The chain has TRBV4-2 and TRBJ2-7, with 9 positions matching TRBD2. V lost 5 bases and J lost 2; bases outside the gene matches: 7. Per the germline V gene, CDR1 is LGHNA and CDR2 is YNFKEQ. The CDR3 is made up of 15 amino acids. In DNA form, the CDR3 reads TGTGCCAGCAGCTCAGAGCGGGAGGCTACCTACGAGCAGTACTTC. Amino acid sequence: CASSSEREATYEQYF.

The V gene is TRBV5-8, the J gene TRBJ2-3; a possible D gene is TRBD1 (5 bases). V lost 0 bases and J lost 12, with 11 bases in between. The length of the CDR3 is 12 residues. Germline V gives CDR1 SGHTS, CDR2 YDEGEE. CDR3 sequence reads: CASSLVSGSQYF. In DNA form, the CDR3 reads TGTGCCAGCAGCTTGGTGTCAGGGTCACAGTATTTT.

The rearrangement uses TRBV14 and TRBJ2-3, with TRBD1 matching over 7 bases. Germline V gene data show CDR1 as SGHDN and CDR2 as FVKESK. The CDR3 consists of 14 residues. V shed 3 bases, J shed 6 bases, and the junction held 6 bases outside the gene matches. The CDR3 reads CASSHSKGADTQYF. CDR3 coding DNA: TGTGCCAGCAGCCATAGTAAGGGGGCGGATACGCAGTATTTT.

The V call is TRBV2, the J call TRBJ1-1; the D gene is possibly TRBD1 (5 bases). This CDR3 comprises 11 residues. V lost 5 bases, J lost 7 bases, and 8 bases lay in between. Per the germline V gene, CDR1 is SNHLY and CDR2 is FYNNEI. The DNA of the CDR3 is TGTGCCAGCAGTTTGACAGTTGAAGCTTTCTTT. Amino acid sequence: CASSLTVEAFF.

The rearrangement joins TRBV30 to TRBJ1-4; tentatively, D is TRBD1 (5 bases). Trimming left V 7 bases short and J 0 bases short, with 12 bases between. From germline, CDR1 is GTSNPN and CDR2 SVGIG (reference sequence). This CDR3 is 14 amino acids long. The CDR3 DNA is TGTGCCTCCGGGGGTGGGACAACTAATGAAAAACTGTTTTTT. It codes for CASGGGTTNEKLFF.

Details on this clone: A much more abundant neighbour one base away suggests this may be a read error. The chain employs TRBV11-2 and TRBJ1-2, with no clear D. The germline V and J ends were trimmed by 0 bases and 4 bases, with 3 bases remaining between them. Looked up from germline, CDR1 is SGHAT and CDR2 is FQNNGV. The CDR3 spans 12 residues. CDR3 sequence reads: CASSLEGYGYTF. The CDR3 DNA is TGTGCCAGCAGCTTAGAGGGCTATGGCTACACCTTC.

The rearrangement uses TRBV25-1 and TRBJ2-3; 8 bases match TRBD1. V trimming: 2 bases; J trimming: 5 bases; junction bases outside the gene matches: 6. The CDR3 is made up of 15 amino acids. Germline V gives CDR1 MGHDK, CDR2 SYGVNS. CDR3 sequence (DNA): TGTGCCAGCAGTGAAACGGACAGGGTACAAGATACGCAGTATTTT. Protein product: CASSETDRVQDTQYF.

The gene calls are TRBV28 and TRBJ2-5, with TRBD2 as a possible D gene (6 bases). The CDR3 loop spans 15 amino acids. Trimming removed 8 bases from V and 2 bases from J, with 18 bases in between. Per the germline V gene, CDR1 is MDHEN and CDR2 is SYDVKM. This CDR3 reads CASASPGAGQETQYF. The DNA of the CDR3 is TGTGCCAGCGCGAGCCCCGGCGCGGGACAAGAGACCCAGTACTTC.

V gene TRBV14 combines with J gene TRBJ1-3; maybe TRBD1 (5 bases). V lost 4 bases and J lost 4, with 14 bases in between. Germline V lookup: CDR1 SGHDN, CDR2 FVKESK. This CDR3 has 15 amino acids. The CDR3 DNA sequence: TGTGCCAGCAGCCCCCGAGGGGCTAGCGGAAACACCATATATTTT. Translating it yields CASSPRGASGNTIYF.

The genes are TRBV6-1 and TRBJ1-5, with D tentatively TRBD1 (6 bases). The germline V and J ends were trimmed by 6 bases and 1 base, with 10 bases remaining between them. This CDR3 has 14 amino acids. The germline CDR1 and CDR2 sequences are MNHNS and SASEGT. CDR3 bases: TGTGCCAGCAGAACAGGACAGAGCAATCAGCCCCAGCATTTT. Translation gives CASRTGQSNQPQHF.

CDR3 sequence: CASSEVRGLSYNEQFF. The CDR3 DNA reads TGTGCCAGCAGTGAAGTTCGGGGCCTCTCCTACAATGAGCAGTTCTTC. The rearrangement links TRBV6-1 to TRBJ2-1, with D perhaps being TRBD1 or TRBD2 (5 bases each). V lost 1 base and J lost 0, with 10 bases in between. CDR3 length equals 16 residues. Germline CDR1 is MNHNS and CDR2 is SASEGT.

The rearrangement links TRBV6-1 to TRBJ1-3; D gene ambiguous. This CDR3 is 14 amino acids long. Germline V gene data show CDR1 as MNHNS and CDR2 as SASEGT. Trimming took 1 base from V and 1 from J, leaving 5 bases between them. CDR3 sequence: CASSEGQSGNTIYF. DNA for the CDR3: TGTGCCAGCAGTGAAGGGCAGTCTGGAAACACCATATATTTT.

This rearrangement joins TRBV5-4 to TRBJ2-7; 7 bases are shared with TRBD1. Germline V CDR1 and CDR2: SGHNT, YYREEE (reference sequence). V was pared by 2 bases and J by 7 bases, with 12 bases of the junction left unmatched. The CDR3 runs 15 residues. CDR3 in DNA: TGTGCCAGCAGCTTTACAGGGGCCCGAAGGGGTGAGCAGTACTTC. It is translated as CASSFTGARRGEQYF.

This clone was seen only once. This chain links TRBV2 with TRBJ1-4; unclear D gene. CDR1 and CDR2 from the germline V gene are SNHLY and FYNNEI. The V and J ends lost 7 bases and 5 bases respectively, with 11 bases between them. This CDR3 contains 13 residues. The CDR3 sequence: CASTLVENEKLFF. DNA of the CDR3: TGTGCCAGCACGCTGGTGGAGAATGAAAAACTGTTTTTT.

The rearrangement joins TRBV19 to TRBJ1-1; 8 bases line up with TRBD1. V was clipped by 3 bases and J by 1 base; unmatched bases: 4. The CDR3 length is 15 residues. Looked up from germline, CDR1 is LNHDA and CDR2 is SQIVND (reference sequence). The chain's CDR3 is CASSIQGAANTEAFF. The CDR3 DNA is TGTGCCAGTAGTATTCAGGGGGCGGCGAACACTGAAGCTTTCTTT. The whole variable domain, remainder taken from reference TRBV19 and TRBJ1-1, is DGGITQSPKYLFRKEGQNVTLSCEQNLNHDAMYWYRQDPGQGLRLIYYSQIVNDFQKGDIAEGYSVSREKKESFPLTVTSAQKNPTAFYLCASSIQGAANTEAFFGQGTRLTVV.

The chain joins TRBV30 to TRBJ2-1; D tentatively fits TRBD1 or TRBD2 (7 bases each). The V gene's germline CDR1 is GTSNPN and CDR2 SVGIG (reference sequence). The CDR3 is 18 residues long. V was shortened by 0 bases and J by 5 bases, with 23 bases between the two germline ends. CDR3 sequence reads: CAWSVVRGTTFSHNEQFF. The DNA for the CDR3 is TGTGCCTGGAGTGTAGTCAGGGGGACTACCTTTTCCCACAATGAGCAGTTCTTC. Using reference TRBV30 and TRBJ2-1 for the parts outside the CDR3, the full variable domain is SQTIHQWPATLVQPVGSPLSLECTVEGTSNPNLYWYRQAAGRGLQLLFYSVGIGQISSEVPQNLSASRPQDRQFILSSKKLLLSDSGFYLCAWSVVRGTTFSHNEQFFGPGTRLTVL.

The chain has TRBV7-8 and TRBJ2-7; 7 bases agree with TRBD2. Germline CDR1 SGHVS, CDR2 FQNEAQ. J was trimmed by 2 bases and V by 5 bases; bases with no gene match: 6. This CDR3 has 14 residues. CDR3 bases: TGTGCCAGCAGCCTCCAACTAGCGACCTACGAGCAGTACTTC. Amino acid sequence: CASSLQLATYEQYF. Supplemented by reference TRBV7-8 and TRBJ2-7, the full variable domain reads GAGVSQSPRYKVAKRGQDVALRCDPISGHVSLFWYQQALGQGPEFLTYFQNEAQLDKSGLPSDRFFAERPEGSVSTLKIQRTQQEDSAVYLCASSLQLATYEQYFGPGTRLTVT.

This chain joins TRBV4-2 and TRBJ2-5; 7 nucleotides line up with TRBD2. There are 17 residues in the CDR3. Unmatched junction bases numbered 15, after V lost 3 bases and J lost 5 bases. Germline values: CDR1 LGHNA, CDR2 YNFKEQ. The CDR3 coding sequence is TGTGCCAGCAGCCAGGATGGGACGGGGGGTACCGGGGAGACCCAGTACTTC. This gives the protein CASSQDGTGGTGETQYF.

With regard to this clone: A much larger clone differs from this one at a single base, so this may be a read error. Other DNA sequences in this specimen translate into the identical CDR3. The chain is built from TRBV5-4 and TRBJ1-1, with TRBD1 identical over 7 bases. The CDR3 runs to 13 residues. Germline loops: CDR1 SGHNT, CDR2 YYREEE (reference sequence). The V segment lost 5 bases and the J segment 2 bases; nucleotides outside the gene matches: 3. DNA for the CDR3: TGTGCCAGCAGTCGGGACAGCAACACTGAAGCTTTCTTT. This codes for CASSRDSNTEAFF.

This clone was picked up a small number of times. This chain joins TRBV6-5 and TRBJ1-1, with unresolved D. The CDR3 consists of 14 residues. Trimming removed 6 bases from V and 5 bases from J, with 16 bases in between. Germline V gene lookup returns CDR1 MNHEY and CDR2 SVGAGI. In DNA form, the CDR3 reads TGTGCCAGCAGGCACCCTTTCGGGAAAACTGAAGCTTTCTTT. Amino acids: CASRHPFGKTEAFF.

The V call is TRBV7-2, the J call TRBJ1-2, with 8 bases fitting TRBD1. With V trimmed by 2 bases and J by 6 bases, 8 bases remained unmatched. Germline V gene lookup returns CDR1 SGHTA and CDR2 FQGNSA. The CDR3 runs to 15 residues. CDR3 sequence (DNA): TGTGCCAGCAGCTTACGAAGGACAGGGTGGGATGGCTACACCTTC. This gives the protein CASSLRRTGWDGYTF.

The chain couples TRBV6-6 to TRBJ1-1; the D gene is possibly TRBD1 (5 bases). The V gene lost 6 bases and the J gene lost 1 base, with 15 bases spanning the gap. CDR1 and CDR2 from the germline V gene are MNHNY and SVGAGI (reference sequence). This CDR3 contains 15 residues. CDR3 nucleotide sequence: TGTGCCAGCAGAGCCCGCGCAGGGAAGAACACTGAAGCTTTCTTT. It specifies CASRARAGKNTEAFF.

This clone was detected a few times. The chain uses TRBV5-1 and TRBJ2-7, with 9 bases identical to TRBD1. This CDR3 is 14 amino acids long. The V gene's germline CDR1 is SGHRS and CDR2 YFSETQ. The V segment lost 4 bases and the J segment 6 bases; nucleotides outside the gene matches: 8. In nucleotides, the CDR3 is TGCGCCAGCAGCCTGGGACAGGGTATCGGCGAGCAGTACTTC. As protein: CASSLGQGIGEQYF.

This chain joins TRBV18 and TRBJ2-7; 8 bases align to TRBD1. The CDR3 spans 15 residues. After removal of 2 bases from V and 2 bases from J, the junction contained 5 bases not matched to a gene. CDR1 KGHSH and CDR2 LQKENI come from the germline V gene. The CDR3 loop reads CASSPATGGTYEQYF. The CDR3 DNA is TGTGCCAGCTCACCAGCAACAGGGGGGACCTACGAGCAGTACTTC.

This sequence joins TRBV18 and TRBJ2-3; TRBD1 aligns across 10 bases. V shed 4 bases, J shed 3 bases, and the junction held 7 bases outside the gene matches. In germline, CDR1 is KGHSH, CDR2 LQKENI. The CDR3 extends over 16 amino acids. The DNA of the CDR3 is TGTGCCAGCTCACTCACCGGGACAGGGGCGACAGATACGCAGTATTTT. Its translation: CASSLTGTGATDTQYF.

V and J are TRBV4-3 and TRBJ2-7; 7 bases map to TRBD2. J was trimmed by 5 bases and V by 1 base; bases with no gene match: 8. The V gene's germline CDR1 is LGHNA and CDR2 YSLEER. CDR3 length: 15 amino acids. CDR3 sequence reads: CASSQASGIFHEQYF. DNA for the CDR3: TGCGCCAGCAGCCAAGCGAGCGGGATATTCCACGAGCAGTACTTC.

J is TRBJ1-3 and V is TRBV7-3; no clear D. The CDR3 loop spans 14 amino acids. Trimming stripped 8 bases from V and 2 bases from J, with 13 bases between. Germline V gene lookup returns CDR1 SGHTA and CDR2 FQGTGA. The CDR3 region has the DNA TGTGCCAGCCGACGGGAAAACCCTGGAAACACCATATATTTT. It encodes CASRRENPGNTIYF.